This is a list of T cell receptor beta chains from one sample in a study of shared clonotypes between healthy human individuals. Libraries were prepared by immunoSEQ multiplex PCR; TCRdb keeps only in-frame clonotypes and omits some of them. The top ten clones hold 0.25% to 0.35% of a sample with about 580,000 clones, 95% to 98% of them seen once. The sample comprised naive CD8+ T cells sorted from blood. The origin of the receptors is a man aged 30-40 years in good health. The CDR3 runs from the conserved cysteine through the conserved F or W.

j_call v_call cdr3_aa
TRBJ2-3 TRBV29-1 CSVAPTSASTDTQYF
TRBJ2-7 TRBV29-1 CSVIGDSTWGEQYF
TRBJ1-3 TRBV10-3 CAISEAGTLDTIYF
TRBJ1-1 TRBV29-1 CSERTGVNTEAFF
TRBJ1-1 TRBV28 CASSRADRNTEAFF
TRBJ2-1 TRBV15 CATSSEEGSRRNEQFF
TRBJ1-5 TRBV21-1 CASSTQGLNQPQHF
TRBJ2-7 TRBV11-2 CASSLRYEQYF
TRBJ2-1 TRBV9 CASSGTNEQFF
TRBJ2-3 TRBV5-1 CASSYTGRSTDTQYF
TRBJ2-7 TRBV4-1 CASSQTVGSSYEQYF
TRBJ1-1 TRBV7-6 CASSSLDRVGAFF
TRBJ2-7 TRBV13 CASSSYRGEQYF
TRBJ2-7 TRBV9 CASSDMQGARSYEQYF
TRBJ2-7 TRBV9 CASSSQRTSGSDYYEQYF
TRBJ2-7 TRBV27 CASSYYGPSYEQYF
TRBJ2-7 TRBV6-5 CASSYGTGDEQYF
TRBJ2-3 TRBV10-3 CAIGSGSTDTQYF
TRBJ2-1 TRBV29-1 CSVDSWALNEQFF
TRBJ2-3 TRBV7-2 CASIHQTDTQYF
TRBJ1-2 TRBV29-1 CSVGDTTYGYTF
TRBJ2-3 TRBV7-9 CASSTVQGLADTQYF
TRBJ2-5 TRBV14 CASSRGGETQYF
TRBJ2-5 TRBV9 CASSAPGTDQETQYF
TRBJ2-5 TRBV28 CASSPRVTGGLETQYF
TRBJ2-7 TRBV27 CASRRQVFDYEQYF
TRBJ2-7 TRBV29-1 CSVEGQGESYEQYF
TRBJ2-1 TRBV27 CASKTSGAYDNEQFF
TRBJ2-2 TRBV15 CATSRAVNTGELFF
TRBJ1-2 TRBV29-1 CSVVSSGDYGYTF
TRBJ2-7 TRBV6-5 CASSSNYEQYF
TRBJ1-2 TRBV4-1 CASSQDQGQVWNYGYTF
TRBJ2-3 TRBV11-2 CASSLDEGLANTDTQYF